This T cell receptor (beta chain) was identified during a study of CD8 T cells in ankylosing spondylitis. General study results and limits: Significant enrichment of disease-linked clones was reportedly seen in matched ankylosing spondylitis synovial fluid. A subset of motif variants has previously been described in the synovial fluid and blood of reactive arthritis.

V trimming: 4 bases; J trimming: 3 bases; junction bases outside the gene matches: 10. In germline, CDR1 is SGDLS, CDR2 YYNGEE. CDR3 length: 17 amino acids. The authors made TCR beta libraries by quantitative 5'-RACE with molecular barcodes. TCRdb re-called the 5' RACE reads through MiXCR, storing one row per CDR3 protein. Of approximately 42,000 distinct CDR3 sequences in the sample, 3% to 4% were seen once. This clonotype rates as medium-sized. What it binds is not known. Sequencing was done on a sample of blood, either unsorted or a sorted T cell fraction (not recorded which). The receptor's source is a female donor with ankylosing spondylitis or in good health (not recorded which). The rearrangement uses TRBV9 and TRBJ1-6; 7 nucleotides agree with TRBD1. The CDR3 nucleotides read TGTGCCAGCAGCACCCGGGGGGACAGACGCTATAATTCACCCCTCCACTTT. Protein product: CASSTRGDRRYNSPLHF.